These 21 T cell receptor beta chains share one sample of origin, sequenced in a study of shared clonotypes between healthy human individuals. Some clones are missing from TCRdb's copy, which holds only in-frame ones; the method was immunoSEQ multiplex PCR. Of around 940,000 clones in the sample, more than 75% are singletons; the top ten hold about 1.5%. The sequenced sample was memory CD4+ T cells sorted from blood. The sample's subset: CD45RA-negative fraction. These receptors all stem from a man aged 18 to 30 in good health.

V is TRBV5-5 and J is TRBJ2-7; D not resolved. Per germline, CDR1 SGHKS and CDR2 YYEKEE (reference sequence). The V and J ends lost 0 bases and 2 bases respectively, with 12 bases between them. The CDR3 totals 15 residues. CDR3 protein: CASSLAIGDPYEQYF. CDR3 DNA sequence: TGTGCCAGCAGCTTGGCCATTGGAGATCCCTACGAGCAGTACTTC.

The rearrangement links TRBV29-1 to TRBJ1-3; tentative D call: TRBD1 (6 bases). Trimming removed 5 bases at V and 4 bases at J, with 9 bases between. CDR1 is SQVTM, CDR2 ANQGSEA, per germline. This CDR3 is 12 amino acids long. CDR3 protein: CSVTGQGNTIYF. CDR3 coding DNA: TGCAGCGTTACAGGGCAAGGAAACACCATATATTTT.

The V gene is TRBV2, the J gene TRBJ2-5; D is unresolved. This CDR3 comprises 12 residues. Germline loops: CDR1 SNHLY, CDR2 FYNNEI. Trimming took off 10 bases at V and 5 bases at J, with 14 bases between the two ends. The CDR3 loop is CANSARPETQYF. CDR3 sequence (DNA): TGTGCCAACAGCGCCCGTCCGGAGACCCAGTACTTC.

The CDR3 here is CASRRAGADTQYF. CDR3 sequence (DNA): TGTGCCAGCAGGAGGGCGGGAGCAGATACGCAGTATTTT. The J gene is TRBJ2-3, the V gene TRBV27, with 7 bases matching TRBD2. The CDR3 sequence is 13 residues long. With 6 bases clipped from V and 4 bases from J, the junction kept 4 bases outside the gene matches. Germline lookup yields CDR1 MNHEY and CDR2 SMNVEV (reference sequence).

This clone was recorded a few times. V and J are TRBV10-1 and TRBJ2-7; 9 positions agree with TRBD1. The V gene end was trimmed by 6 bases and the J gene end by 3 bases; junction bases not matched to a gene: 3. Per the germline V gene, CDR1 is WNHNN and CDR2 is SYGVQD (reference sequence). The CDR3 has 13 amino acids. CDR3 sequence reads: CASSRGQGYEQYF. CDR3 coding DNA: TGCGCCAGCAGCCGGGGACAGGGCTACGAGCAGTACTTC.

The chain uses TRBV7-2 and TRBJ2-3; TRBD1 is a possible D gene (6 bases). This CDR3 has 14 residues. Per germline, CDR1 SGHTA and CDR2 FQGNSA. Trimming removed 9 bases from V and 2 bases from J, with 15 bases in between. The CDR3, as DNA: TGTGCCAGTCAGGGGCGCAGATTCACAGATACGCAGTATTTT. It yields the protein CASQGRRFTDTQYF.

This chain uses TRBV2 with TRBJ1-2; D is unresolved. Germline lookup yields CDR1 SNHLY and CDR2 FYNNEI. Between the trimmed V and J ends, which lost 4 bases and 8 bases, there was a span of 14 bases. The CDR3 runs 13 residues. CDR3 loop: CASSGLHAGGYTF. CDR3 coding DNA: TGTGCCAGCAGTGGTCTTCACGCGGGGGGCTACACCTTC.

The chain recombines TRBV6-1 with TRBJ2-1; D uncertain. Trimming shortened V by 5 bases and J by 6 bases, and 11 bases separated the two germline ends. Germline CDR1 is MNHNS and CDR2 is SASEGT. CDR3 size: 13 residues. The DNA for the CDR3 is TGTGCCAGCAGTACAGCAGGTGGCAATGAGCAGTTCTTC. It yields the protein CASSTAGGNEQFF.

This clone has just a few counts. The rearrangement links TRBV30 to TRBJ2-7; 9 positions match TRBD1. Germline trimming cut 2 bases from V and 7 bases from J; bases unmatched to any gene: 9. This CDR3 spans 14 amino acids. Germline CDR1 GTSNPN, CDR2 SVGIG (reference sequence). The CDR3 DNA reads as TGTGCCTGGAGTAAAGGACAGGGGTCTGGAGAGCAGTACTTC. It yields the protein CAWSKGQGSGEQYF.

Of note for this clone: One end of the junction fails to match germline, which may point to a read error. In the same sample, other DNA sequences code for this CDR3. CDR3 nucleotide sequence: TGTGCCAGCAGCTTAAGTGGCAGTACCTATGGCTATACCTTC. Amino acid sequence: CASSLSGSTYGYTF. V usage is TRBV7-8 and J usage is TRBJ1-2, with D unclear. Germline-derived CDR1 and CDR2 are SGHVS and FQNEAQ. The CDR3 has 14 amino acids.

Note on this clone: The same CDR3 can be traced to other DNA sequences in this sample. CDR3 in DNA: TGTGCCAGCAGCTTGGTGGGGCCCAACACTGAAGCTTTCTTT. Amino acids: CASSLVGPNTEAFF. The chain employs TRBV5-4 and TRBJ1-1; possibly TRBD1 for D (5 bases). The CDR3 spans 14 residues. Trimming removed 0 bases from V and 2 bases from J, with 8 bases in between. Germline CDR1 reads SGHNT; CDR2 reads YYREEE (reference sequence).

This sequence joins TRBV5-1 and TRBJ1-6; 8 bases map to TRBD1. The V gene's germline CDR1 is SGHRS and CDR2 YFSETQ. There are 15 residues in the CDR3. V shed 2 bases, J shed 6 bases, and the junction held 4 bases outside the gene matches. CDR3 nucleotides: TGCGCCAGCAGCTTTAAACAGGGGGGTAATTCACCCCTCCACTTT. Translated: CASSFKQGGNSPLHF.

The CDR3 nucleotides read TGTGCCAGCAGCTTAGATCAGATCCATGAGCAGTTCTTC. It is translated as CASSLDQIHEQFF. The chain links TRBV7-2 to TRBJ2-1; no firm D call. V lost 1 base, J lost 8 bases, and 9 bases lay in between. Germline V CDR1 and CDR2: SGHTA, FQGNSA. This CDR3 is 13 amino acids long. Combining the CDR3 with reference TRBV7-2 and TRBJ2-1 gives the whole variable domain GAGVSQSPSNKVTEKGKDVELRCDPISGHTALYWYRQSLGQGLEFLIYFQGNSAPDKSGLPSDRFSAERTGGSVSTLTIQRTQQEDSAVYLCASSLDQIHEQFFGPGTRLTVL.

This chain connects TRBV5-1 to TRBJ2-2, with unresolved D. Germline CDR1 reads SGHRS; CDR2 reads YFSETQ. The CDR3 has 15 residues. V was cut by 1 base and J by 1 base, with 8 bases left in between. The CDR3 here is CASSLMAVNTGELFF. The CDR3 DNA reads TGCGCCAGCAGCTTGATGGCTGTGAACACCGGGGAGCTGTTTTTT.

CDR3 DNA sequence: TGTGCCAGCAGACCAGGGGGGAACTCCTACGAGCAGTACTTC. It encodes CASRPGGNSYEQYF. The gene calls are TRBV6-6 and TRBJ2-7, with D maybe TRBD1 (7 bases). Germline loops: CDR1 MNHNY, CDR2 SVGAGI (reference sequence). The CDR3 consists of 14 residues. V dropped 6 bases and J dropped 0 bases, with 12 bases sitting between them.

This clone was picked up a small number of times. The sample holds other DNA sequences that translate to the same CDR3. This rearrangement joins TRBV2 to TRBJ2-5; D is unresolved. The V end lost 6 bases, the J end lost 1 base, and 0 bases lay between the germline ends. This CDR3 has 10 residues. In germline, CDR1 is SNHLY, CDR2 FYNNEI. CDR3 loop: CASSQETQYF. As DNA, the CDR3 is TGTGCCAGCAGCCAAGAGACCCAGTACTTC.

This clone was recorded a few times. The chain combines TRBV30 with TRBJ1-2, with 8 nucleotides matching TRBD1. With V trimmed by 6 bases and J by 7 bases, 10 bases remained unmatched. The germline V gene has CDR1 GTSNPN and CDR2 SVGIG (reference sequence). CDR3 length: 13 amino acids. For the CDR3, the DNA is TGTGCCTGCCTTGGACAGGGATATTCTGGCTACACCTTC. Translated: CACLGQGYSGYTF.

This chain joins TRBV7-3 and TRBJ1-2; D gene unclear. V lost 10 bases and J 2 bases, leaving 20 bases between the germline ends. From germline, CDR1 is SGHTA and CDR2 FQGTGA. This CDR3 has 15 residues. CDR3: CAISLRPGGNYGYTF. The CDR3 DNA is TGTGCCATTTCCCTGCGGCCGGGCGGGAACTATGGCTACACCTTC.

Details on this clone: Other DNA sequences in the sample encode the same CDR3. The rearrangement joins TRBV5-1 to TRBJ1-5; the D gene is possibly TRBD1 (6 bases). CDR1 SGHRS and CDR2 YFSETQ come from the germline V gene. CDR3 length equals 15 residues. Trimming stripped 4 bases from V and 1 base from J, with 12 bases between. The CDR3, as DNA: TGCGCCAGCAGCCCGGAGGGGGGAAGCAATCAGCCCCAGCATTTT. Its translation: CASSPEGGSNQPQHF.

This chain joins TRBV6-5 and TRBJ1-2, with D hard to call. V gave up 0 bases and J gave up 3 bases, with 11 bases separating them. Germline values: CDR1 MNHEY, CDR2 SVGAGI. The CDR3 length is 15 residues. Here the CDR3 DNA reads TGTGCCAGCAGTTACTCGGCCAGGTCAGACTATGGCTACACCTTC. Translation: CASSYSARSDYGYTF.

This clone was seen only a few times. V is TRBV7-9 and J is TRBJ2-7, with 11 nucleotides matching TRBD1. Germline CDR1 SEHNR, CDR2 FQNEAQ (reference sequence). V was clipped by 0 bases and J by 5 bases; unmatched bases: 12. This CDR3 has 18 residues. The CDR3 here is CASSLAPLGTGGTDEQYF. CDR3 sequence (DNA): TGTGCCAGCAGCTTAGCCCCCCTAGGGACAGGGGGGACGGACGAGCAGTACTTC.